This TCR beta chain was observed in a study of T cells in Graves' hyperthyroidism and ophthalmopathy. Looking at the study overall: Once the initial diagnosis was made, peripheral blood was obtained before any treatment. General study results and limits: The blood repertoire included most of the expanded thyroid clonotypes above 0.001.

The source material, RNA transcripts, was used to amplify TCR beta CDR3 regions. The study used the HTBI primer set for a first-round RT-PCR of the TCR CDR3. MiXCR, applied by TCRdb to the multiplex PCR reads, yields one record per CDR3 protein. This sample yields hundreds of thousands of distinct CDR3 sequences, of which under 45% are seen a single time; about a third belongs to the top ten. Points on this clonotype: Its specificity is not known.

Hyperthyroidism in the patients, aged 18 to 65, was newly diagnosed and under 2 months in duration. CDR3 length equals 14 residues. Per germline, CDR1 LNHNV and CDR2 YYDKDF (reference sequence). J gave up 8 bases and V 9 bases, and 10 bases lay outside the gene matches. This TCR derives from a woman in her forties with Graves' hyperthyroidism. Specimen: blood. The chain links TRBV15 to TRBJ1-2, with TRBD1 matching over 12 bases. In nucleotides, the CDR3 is TGTGCCACTAAGAAGGGACAGGGGGCGGCCGGCTACACCTTC. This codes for CATKKGQGAAGYTF.